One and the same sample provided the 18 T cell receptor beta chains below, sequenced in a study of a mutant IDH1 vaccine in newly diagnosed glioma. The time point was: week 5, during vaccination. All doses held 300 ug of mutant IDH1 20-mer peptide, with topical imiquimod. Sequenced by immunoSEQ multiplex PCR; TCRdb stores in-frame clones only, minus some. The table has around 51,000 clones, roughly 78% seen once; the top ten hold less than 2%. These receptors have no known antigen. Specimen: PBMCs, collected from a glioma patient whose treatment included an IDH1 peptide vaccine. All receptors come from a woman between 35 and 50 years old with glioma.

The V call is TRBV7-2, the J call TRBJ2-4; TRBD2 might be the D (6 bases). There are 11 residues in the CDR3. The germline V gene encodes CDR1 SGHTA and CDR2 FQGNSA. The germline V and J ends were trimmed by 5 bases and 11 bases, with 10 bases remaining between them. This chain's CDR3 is CASSQGLLQYF. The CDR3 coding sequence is TGTGCCAGCAGCCAGGGACTCCTTCAGTACTTC. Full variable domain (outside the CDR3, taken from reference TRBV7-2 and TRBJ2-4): GAGVSQSPSNKVTEKGKDVELRCDPISGHTALYWYRQSLGQGLEFLIYFQGNSAPDKSGLPSDRFSAERTGGSVSTLTIQRTQQEDSAVYLCASSQGLLQYFGAGTRLSVL.

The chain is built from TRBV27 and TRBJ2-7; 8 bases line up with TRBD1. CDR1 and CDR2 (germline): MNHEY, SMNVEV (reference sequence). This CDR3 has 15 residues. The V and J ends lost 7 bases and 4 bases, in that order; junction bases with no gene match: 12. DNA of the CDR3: TGTGCCAGCATGACGCTGGGCAGGGGGCTTTACGAGCAGTACTTC. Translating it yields CASMTLGRGLYEQYF.

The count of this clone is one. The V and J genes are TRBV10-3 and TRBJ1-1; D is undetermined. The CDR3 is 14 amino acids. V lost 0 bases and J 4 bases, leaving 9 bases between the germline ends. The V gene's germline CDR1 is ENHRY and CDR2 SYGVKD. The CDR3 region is CAISESGMSTEAFF. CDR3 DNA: TGTGCCATCAGTGAGTCGGGGATGAGCACTGAAGCTTTCTTT.

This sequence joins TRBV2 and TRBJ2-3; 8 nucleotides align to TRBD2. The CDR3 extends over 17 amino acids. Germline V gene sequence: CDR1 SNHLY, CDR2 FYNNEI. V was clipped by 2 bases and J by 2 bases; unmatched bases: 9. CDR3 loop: CASSEPTPGGPTDTQYF. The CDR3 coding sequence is TGTGCCAGCAGTGAACCTACTCCGGGGGGGCCCACAGATACGCAGTATTTT. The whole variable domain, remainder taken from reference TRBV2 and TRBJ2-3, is EPEVTQTPSHQVTQMGQEVILRCVPISNHLYFYWYRQILGQKVEFLVSFYNNEISEKSEIFDDQFSVERPDGSNFTLKIRSTKLEDSAMYFCASSEPTPGGPTDTQYFGPGTRLTVL.

CDR3 bases: TGTGCCAGCAGTTTACGAGGGGGCGGGCAGCCCCAGCATTTT. Translation gives CASSLRGGGQPQHF. The gene calls are TRBV28 and TRBJ1-5, with TRBD1 matching over 7 bases. The CDR3 loop spans 14 amino acids. CDR1 is MDHEN and CDR2 is SYDVKM in the germline V gene. V shed 2 bases, J shed 7 bases, and the junction held 5 bases outside the gene matches.

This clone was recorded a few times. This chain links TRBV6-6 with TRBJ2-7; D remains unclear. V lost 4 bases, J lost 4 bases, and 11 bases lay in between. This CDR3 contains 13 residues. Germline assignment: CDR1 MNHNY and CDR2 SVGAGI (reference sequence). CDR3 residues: CASSSWTEYEQYF. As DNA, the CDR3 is TGTGCCAGCAGTTCATGGACGGAATACGAGCAGTACTTC.

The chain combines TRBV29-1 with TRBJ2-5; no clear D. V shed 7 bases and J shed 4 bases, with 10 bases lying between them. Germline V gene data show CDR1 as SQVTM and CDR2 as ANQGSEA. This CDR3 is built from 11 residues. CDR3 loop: CSATSGETQYF. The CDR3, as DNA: TGCAGCGCCACCTCTGGAGAGACCCAGTACTTC.

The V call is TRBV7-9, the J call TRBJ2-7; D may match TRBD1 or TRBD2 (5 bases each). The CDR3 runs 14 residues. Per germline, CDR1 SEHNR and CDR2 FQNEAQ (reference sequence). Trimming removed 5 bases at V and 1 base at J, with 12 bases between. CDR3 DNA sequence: TGTGCCAGCAGCCCCAGGGAGACATCCTACGAGCAGTACTTC. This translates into CASSPRETSYEQYF.

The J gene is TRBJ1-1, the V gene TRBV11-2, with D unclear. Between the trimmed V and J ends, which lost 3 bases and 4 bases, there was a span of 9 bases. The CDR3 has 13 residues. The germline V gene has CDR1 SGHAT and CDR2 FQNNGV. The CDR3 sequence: CASSFRVGTEAFF. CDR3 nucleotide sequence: TGTGCCAGCAGCTTCCGTGTCGGCACTGAAGCTTTCTTT.

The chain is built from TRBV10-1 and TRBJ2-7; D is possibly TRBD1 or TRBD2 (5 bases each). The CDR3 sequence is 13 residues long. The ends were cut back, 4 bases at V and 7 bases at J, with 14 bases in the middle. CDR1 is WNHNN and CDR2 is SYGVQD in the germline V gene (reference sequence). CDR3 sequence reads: CASSGGSWGEQYF. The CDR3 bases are TGCGCCAGCAGTGGGGGAAGTTGGGGGGAGCAGTACTTC.

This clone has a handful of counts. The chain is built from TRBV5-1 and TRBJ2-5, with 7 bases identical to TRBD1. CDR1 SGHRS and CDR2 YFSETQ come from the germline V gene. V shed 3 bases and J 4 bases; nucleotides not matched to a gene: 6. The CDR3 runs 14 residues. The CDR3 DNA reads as TGCGCCAGCAGCTCCGCAGGGGGTATAGAGACCCAGTACTTC. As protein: CASSSAGGIETQYF.

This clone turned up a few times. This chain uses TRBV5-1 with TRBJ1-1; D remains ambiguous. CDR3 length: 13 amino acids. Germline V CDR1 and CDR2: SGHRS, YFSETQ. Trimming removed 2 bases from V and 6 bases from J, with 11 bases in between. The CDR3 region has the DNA TGCGCCAGCAGCTTTCTGGGGAAGTCTGAAGCTTTCTTT. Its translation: CASSFLGKSEAFF. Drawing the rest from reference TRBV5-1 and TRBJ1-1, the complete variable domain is KAGVTQTPRYLIKTRGQQVTLSCSPISGHRSVSWYQQTPGQGLQFLFEYFSETQRNKGNFPGRFSGRQFSNSRSEMNVSTLELGDSALYLCASSFLGKSEAFFGQGTRLTVV.

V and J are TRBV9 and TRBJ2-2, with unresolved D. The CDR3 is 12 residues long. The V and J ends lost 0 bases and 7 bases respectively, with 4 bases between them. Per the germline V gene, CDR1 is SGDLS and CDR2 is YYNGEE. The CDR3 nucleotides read TGTGCCAGCAGCGTAGCGTTCGGGGAGCTGTTTTTT. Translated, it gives CASSVAFGELFF.

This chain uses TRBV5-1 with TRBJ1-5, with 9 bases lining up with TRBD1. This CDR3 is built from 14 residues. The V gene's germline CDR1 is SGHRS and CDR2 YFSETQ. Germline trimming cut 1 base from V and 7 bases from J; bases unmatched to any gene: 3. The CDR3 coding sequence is TGCGCCAGCAGCTTGATCGGACAGGGGCAGCCCCAGCATTTT. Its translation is CASSLIGQGQPQHF.

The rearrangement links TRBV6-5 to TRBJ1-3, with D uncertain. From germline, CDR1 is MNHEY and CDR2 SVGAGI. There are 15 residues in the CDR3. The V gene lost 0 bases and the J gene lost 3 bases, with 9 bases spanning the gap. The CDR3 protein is CASSYSRANGNTIYF. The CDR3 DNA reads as TGTGCCAGCAGTTACTCAAGGGCCAATGGAAACACCATATATTTT.

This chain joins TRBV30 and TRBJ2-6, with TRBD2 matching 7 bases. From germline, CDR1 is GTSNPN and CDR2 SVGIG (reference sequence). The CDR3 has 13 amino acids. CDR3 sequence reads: CGGAGSGANVLTF. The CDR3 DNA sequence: TGTGGCGGAGCGGGGTCGGGGGCCAACGTCCTGACTTTC.

CDR3 bases: TGTGCCAGAGACAGGACAGGGCTTAACTATGGCTACACCTTC. It codes for CARDRTGLNYGYTF. The V gene is TRBV2, the J gene TRBJ1-2, with TRBD1 identical over 8 bases. Losses at the gene ends were 9 bases for V and 1 base for J; bases not matched to a gene: 7. The CDR3 is made up of 14 amino acids. Germline CDR1 SNHLY, CDR2 FYNNEI.

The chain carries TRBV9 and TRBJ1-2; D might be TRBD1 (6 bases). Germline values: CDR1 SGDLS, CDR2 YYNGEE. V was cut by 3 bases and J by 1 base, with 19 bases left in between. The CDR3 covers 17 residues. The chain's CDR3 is CASSALARDTSNYGYTF. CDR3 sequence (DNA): TGTGCCAGCAGCGCCCTAGCTAGGGACACGAGTAACTATGGCTACACCTTC.